This entry lists 31 T cell receptor beta chains sequenced from one sample in a study of early T cells in non-severe SARS-CoV-2 infection. One entry per CDR3 protein results from TCRdb running MiXCR on the 5' RACE reads. The sample has around 78,000 distinct CDR3 sequences, roughly an eighth seen once. Source material: whole blood. These receptor sequences come from an adult who was a healthcare worker with PCR-confirmed SARS-CoV-2 infection or an uninfected control (not recorded which).

Many counts were recorded for this clonotype. The chain combines TRBV6-4 with TRBJ2-3, with TRBD2 matching over 9 bases. The CDR3 is 15 residues long. Germline loops: CDR1 MRHNA, CDR2 SNTAGT. V shed 2 bases and J 2 bases; nucleotides not matched to a gene: 2. The CDR3 DNA sequence: TGTGCCAGCAGTGACGGCGGGGGGGCCACAGATACGCAGTATTTT. Its protein is CASSDGGGATDTQYF.

This clonotype showed up many times. This chain joins TRBV29-1 and TRBJ1-1, with TRBD1 matching 9 bases. The V gene's germline CDR1 is SQVTM and CDR2 ANQGSEA. This CDR3 has 15 amino acids. V shed 7 bases and J 0 bases; nucleotides not matched to a gene: 9. The CDR3 DNA reads as TGCAGCGCCGACCCGGGACAGGGCATGAACACTGAAGCTTTCTTT. Its translation is CSADPGQGMNTEAFF.

This clonotype was counted ten times or more. The chain links TRBV18 to TRBJ2-7, with D perhaps TRBD1 (6 bases). Germline CDR1 KGHSH, CDR2 LQKENI. Between the trimmed V and J ends, which lost 0 bases and 7 bases, there was a span of 13 bases. This CDR3 has 14 residues. Written as DNA, the CDR3 is TGTGCCAGCTCACCACCCGGGACAAAGGGAGAGCAGTACTTC. This translates into CASSPPGTKGEQYF.

The V call is TRBV18, the J call TRBJ2-2; no reliable D call. The CDR3 has 14 residues. Per germline, CDR1 KGHSH and CDR2 LQKENI. Trimming removed 6 bases at V and 6 bases at J, with 14 bases between. Written as DNA, the CDR3 is TGTGCCAGCTCGACCGGAACCCTCCCCGGGGAGCTGTTTTTT. Its translation is CASSTGTLPGELFF.

This chain uses TRBV29-1 with TRBJ2-7; 9 bases line up with TRBD1. The CDR3 loop spans 12 amino acids. CDR1 SQVTM and CDR2 ANQGSEA come from the germline V gene. V was clipped by 7 bases and J by 2 bases; unmatched bases: 3. The CDR3 coding sequence is TGCAGCGCCCGGACAGGGGCCTACGAGCAGTACTTC. As protein: CSARTGAYEQYF.

The chain recombines TRBV9 with TRBJ2-2; tentative D call: TRBD2 (6 bases). Germline CDR1 reads SGDLS; CDR2 reads YYNGEE. V was cut by 7 bases and J by 5 bases, with 12 bases left in between. The CDR3 extends over 13 amino acids. In DNA, the CDR3 is TGTGCCAGCGGCCGACTAGGGACCGGGGAGCTGTTTTTT. Amino acid sequence: CASGRLGTGELFF.

This clonotype was counted ten times or more. The J gene is TRBJ2-1, the V gene TRBV10-3; TRBD2 matches 7 bases. The V gene end was trimmed by 4 bases and the J gene end by 5 bases; junction bases not matched to a gene: 11. The CDR3 totals 16 residues. The germline V gene has CDR1 ENHRY and CDR2 SYGVKD. CDR3 sequence reads: CAISGGSGMGDNEQFF. The CDR3 nucleotides read TGTGCCATCAGTGGGGGAAGCGGGATGGGCGACAATGAGCAGTTCTTC.

This clonotype showed up just a few times. V usage is TRBV20-1 and J usage is TRBJ1-4, with D unresolved. Trimming removed 6 bases at V and 8 bases at J, with 19 bases between. CDR1 DFQATT and CDR2 SNEGSKA come from the germline V gene (reference sequence). The CDR3 sequence is 14 residues long. CDR3 sequence (DNA): TGCAGTGCACCCATCGAAGGTTCTCGAGAAAAACTGTTTTTT. The encoded protein is CSAPIEGSREKLFF.

At least ten counts were recorded for this clonotype. The chain carries TRBV27 and TRBJ2-7; D gene uncertain. The ends were cut back, 5 bases at V and 3 bases at J, with 11 bases in the middle. The germline gives CDR1 MNHEY, CDR2 SMNVEV (reference sequence). This CDR3 region has 13 residues. CDR3 sequence reads: CASSLQEGYEQYF. For the CDR3, the DNA is TGTGCCAGCAGTCTACAAGAAGGCTACGAGCAGTACTTC.

This chain uses TRBV24-1 with TRBJ2-5; D unclear. The CDR3 is 14 residues long. CDR1 and CDR2 (germline): KGHDR, SFDVKD. V lost 1 base and J 5 bases, leaving 10 bases between the germline ends. In DNA, the CDR3 is TGTGCCACCAGTGATTTCTCCGAGGAGGAGACCCAGTACTTC. It is translated as CATSDFSEEETQYF.

This clonotype was seen more than once but under ten times. The chain couples TRBV2 to TRBJ1-6; no clear D gene. The V end was cut by 2 bases, the J end by 7 bases, with 9 bases between. The germline V gene encodes CDR1 SNHLY and CDR2 FYNNEI. The CDR3 covers 14 residues. CDR3 loop: CASSELERNSPLHF. Here the CDR3 DNA reads TGTGCCAGCAGTGAACTAGAGAGGAATTCACCCCTCCACTTT.

This clonotype was observed a few times. The J gene is TRBJ2-3, the V gene TRBV6-1; 11 bases align to TRBD2. V dropped 8 bases and J dropped 1; count of bases not matched to a gene: 2. The CDR3 has 14 amino acids. CDR1 MNHNS and CDR2 SASEGT come from the germline V gene. The CDR3 is CASWTSGRTDTQYF. CDR3 coding DNA: TGTGCCAGCTGGACTAGCGGGCGCACAGATACGCAGTATTTT.

This clonotype was seen at least ten times. V gene TRBV12-3 or TRBV12-4 combines with J gene TRBJ1-6, with D possibly matching TRBD1 (6 bases). This CDR3 spans 13 amino acids. The germline V and J ends were trimmed by 4 bases and 7 bases, with 8 bases remaining between them. The CDR3 sequence: CASSSTGNSPLHF. As DNA, the CDR3 is TGTGCCAGCAGTTCAACAGGGAATTCACCCCTCCACTTT.

This clonotype was observed a few times. The chain is built from TRBV5-1 and TRBJ1-4; D remains unclear. This CDR3 comprises 12 residues. The V gene's germline CDR1 is SGHRS and CDR2 YFSETQ. V dropped 5 bases and J dropped 4 bases, with 6 bases sitting between them. In DNA, the CDR3 is TGCGCCAGCAGACGGGGTAATGAAAAACTGTTTTTT. Its translation: CASRRGNEKLFF.

This chain links TRBV4-1 with TRBJ1-2; the match to TRBD1 covers 7 bases. The CDR3 has 13 residues. Germline-derived CDR1 and CDR2 are MGHRA and YSYEKL. The ends lost 3 bases at V and 11 bases at J; junction bases unmatched: 9. The CDR3 DNA reads as TGCGCCAGCAGCCATTTACCTCCGGACAGGTACACCTTC. The encoded protein is CASSHLPPDRYTF.

The table lists this clonotype with many counts. J is TRBJ2-7 and V is TRBV10-3; D may correspond to TRBD1 or TRBD2 (5 bases each). The germline CDR1 and CDR2 sequences are ENHRY and SYGVKD. Trimming pared 3 bases from V and 3 bases from J, leaving 12 bases between. The length of the CDR3 is 14 residues. CDR3 bases: TGTGCCATCAGTGAAGAGGGACCGATCTACGAGCAGTACTTC. Protein product: CAISEEGPIYEQYF.

The rearrangement uses TRBV7-9 and TRBJ1-5; no clear D gene. From germline, CDR1 is SEHNR and CDR2 FQNEAQ (reference sequence). The CDR3 has 13 amino acids. Trimming cost V 1 base and J 7 bases, with 8 bases left between them. CDR3 residues: CASSLGLRQPQHF. Here the CDR3 DNA reads TGTGCCAGCAGCTTAGGTTTACGACAGCCCCAGCATTTT. Together with reference TRBV7-9 and TRBJ1-5, the CDR3 gives the full variable domain: DTGVSQNPRHKITKRGQNVTFRCDPISEHNRLYWYRQTLGQGPEFLTYFQNEAQLEKSRLLSDRFSAERPKGSFSTLEIQRTEQGDSAMYLCASSLGLRQPQHFGDGTRLSIL.

The J gene is TRBJ2-3, the V gene TRBV29-1; 9 nucleotides agree with TRBD2. With V trimmed by 0 bases and J by 5 bases, 9 bases remained unmatched. CDR3 size: 16 residues. From germline, CDR1 is SQVTM and CDR2 ANQGSEA. This chain's CDR3 is CSVEDLGGRAKDTQYF. The CDR3 DNA sequence: TGCAGCGTTGAAGATCTGGGCGGGAGGGCCAAAGATACGCAGTATTTT.

This clonotype was recorded at least ten times. The chain combines TRBV10-1 with TRBJ2-1; TRBD1 might be the D (5 bases). The length of the CDR3 is 15 residues. The germline V gene encodes CDR1 WNHNN and CDR2 SYGVQD (reference sequence). Trimming removed 2 bases from V and 5 bases from J, with 13 bases in between. The CDR3 region is CASSETSLGHNEQFF. In DNA, the CDR3 is TGCGCCAGCAGTGAGACCTCCTTGGGGCACAATGAGCAGTTCTTC.

This clonotype was picked up many times. This sequence joins TRBV29-1 and TRBJ2-2; the match to TRBD1 covers 9 bases. The CDR3 length is 14 residues. V was pared by 7 bases and J by 1 base, with 4 bases of the junction left unmatched. In germline, CDR1 is SQVTM, CDR2 ANQGSEA. The CDR3 protein is CSAPTGGNTGELFF. In DNA form, the CDR3 reads TGCAGCGCTCCGACAGGGGGGAACACCGGGGAGCTGTTTTTT.

There are a few counts of this clonotype. The V gene is TRBV3-1, the J gene TRBJ1-6; D is unclear. V lost 7 bases, J lost 6 bases, and 13 bases lay in between. This CDR3 is 14 amino acids long. In germline, CDR1 is LGHDT, CDR2 YNNKEL (reference sequence). The CDR3 bases are TGTGCCAGCACCGAGGGAGGATTTAATTCACCCCTCCACTTT. Translation: CASTEGGFNSPLHF.

The J gene is TRBJ2-1, the V gene TRBV11-2, with D unresolved. Germline-derived CDR1 and CDR2 are SGHAT and FQNNGV. The CDR3 has 13 residues. Trimming cost V 8 bases and J 6 bases, with 14 bases left between them. The CDR3 region has the DNA TGTGCCAGCGGTCGGCTCCCCACCAATGAGCAGTTCTTC. This encodes CASGRLPTNEQFF. The complete variable domain, with remaining parts taken from reference TRBV11-2 and TRBJ2-1, reads EAGVAQSPRYKIIEKRQSVAFWCNPISGHATLYWYQQILGQGPKLLIQFQNNGVVDDSQLPKDRFSAERLKGVDSTLKIQPAKLEDSAVYLCASGRLPTNEQFFGPGTRLTVL.

The V call is TRBV21-1, the J call TRBJ1-1; the table names TRBD1, a call not compared with the DNA. TRBV21-1 counts as a pseudogene. The CDR3 contains 13 residues. CDR3 sequence reads: CASSLQGDTEAFF. The CDR3 DNA reads as TGTGCCAGCAGCCTCCAGGGGGACACTGAAGCTTTCTTT.

This clonotype was observed a few times. This chain joins TRBV12-5 and TRBJ2-7; D may correspond to TRBD1 or TRBD2 (6 bases each). Germline values: CDR1 LGHNT, CDR2 FRNRAP. V was trimmed by 2 bases and J by 4 bases, leaving 15 bases between them. This CDR3 has 15 amino acids. The CDR3 here is CASGLSPGAGYEQYF. CDR3 bases: TGTGCTAGTGGTTTGTCCCCGGGGGCGGGGTACGAGCAGTACTTC.

There are many counts of this clonotype. The chain couples TRBV18 to TRBJ2-3; D is unresolved. The CDR3 sequence is 15 residues long. The V end was cut by 0 bases, the J end by 6 bases, with 13 bases between. Germline V gene lookup returns CDR1 KGHSH and CDR2 LQKENI. The CDR3 loop is CASSPPGFSSDTQYF. The CDR3 bases are TGTGCCAGCTCACCACCAGGCTTTAGCTCCGATACGCAGTATTTT.

In this sample, this clonotype turned up a few times. CDR3 nucleotides: TGCAGCGTTGTCGGAGTCCGGCAGTACTTC. It is translated as CSVVGVRQYF. J is TRBJ2-7 and V is TRBV29-1; D ambiguous. Germline V CDR1 and CDR2: SQVTM, ANQGSEA. The CDR3 runs 10 residues. Trimming pared 4 bases from V and 9 bases from J, leaving 10 bases between.

This clonotype was seen ten or more times. The chain joins TRBV3-1 to TRBJ2-6, with D maybe TRBD1 (6 bases). Germline V gene data show CDR1 as LGHDT and CDR2 as YNNKEL (reference sequence). The CDR3 is 17 amino acids. Between the trimmed V and J ends, which lost 4 bases and 3 bases, there was a span of 16 bases. The chain's CDR3 is CASSRQGTRGGANVLTF. In DNA form, the CDR3 reads TGTGCCAGCAGCCGGCAGGGGACACGAGGTGGGGCCAACGTCCTGACTTTC.

This clonotype was observed a handful of times. This chain connects TRBV3-1 to TRBJ2-1; D is ambiguous. Germline loops: CDR1 LGHDT, CDR2 YNNKEL (reference sequence). The CDR3 length is 13 residues. The V end was cut by 4 bases, the J end by 9 bases, with 13 bases between. The CDR3 sequence is CASSPRGLAEQFF. CDR3 sequence (DNA): TGTGCCAGCAGCCCTAGAGGCTTAGCTGAGCAGTTCTTC.

This clonotype was counted between two and nine times. V is TRBV12-3 or TRBV12-4 and J is TRBJ2-7; D is ambiguous. V gave up 6 bases and J gave up 3 bases, with 9 bases separating them. The CDR3 covers 12 residues. The CDR3 DNA follows: TGTGCCAGCAGCCCCCATCTCTACGAGCAGTACTTC. It is translated as CASSPHLYEQYF.

The chain carries TRBV4-2 and TRBJ2-3, with D tentatively TRBD1 (6 bases). The CDR3 spans 16 residues. CDR1 LGHNA and CDR2 YNFKEQ come from the germline V gene. Trimming cost V 0 bases and J 7 bases, with 17 bases left between them. The CDR3 nucleotides are TGTGCCAGCAGCCAAGATCAAGGGGGTAGCGCCCATACGCAGTATTTT. Encoded protein: CASSQDQGGSAHTQYF.

This clonotype was seen ten or more times. The chain recombines TRBV7-8 with TRBJ2-3; D is ambiguous. The CDR3 is made up of 15 amino acids. The germline V gene encodes CDR1 SGHVS and CDR2 FQNEAQ. V was trimmed by 5 bases and J by 1 base, leaving 13 bases between them. In DNA form, the CDR3 reads TGTGCCAGCAGCCCATCCTCCAGCGGCACAGATACGCAGTATTTT. Its protein product is CASSPSSSGTDTQYF.